These T cell receptor beta chains were read from a single sample in a study of blood T cell repertoires in COVID-19. Only in-frame clones appear in the TCRdb table, and some are missing; sequencing was by immunoSEQ multiplex PCR. The sample has around 390,000 clones; around 87% are singletons. Material for sequencing was PBMCs or T cells enriched from blood (not recorded which). These receptors were obtained from a woman aged 45-65 years who had recovered from COVID-19. Each CDR3 is given without its conserved first and last residue. The listing skips clone size in some rows; elsewhere it reads once, few, many or a size class.

>.|TRBV7-8
ASSRYSHNEQF
>.|TRBV28
ASSNRDSGTLVRQY
>.|TRBV10-3
AILQNNYGYT
>.|TRBV30
AWSSGGGYTQY
>.|TRBV6-5
ASSYSQGGNYEQY
>once|TRBV11-1
ASRRTGASYNEQF
>.|TRBV19
ASSKIQGVGNSPLH
>.|TRBV11-3
ASSPTGGNNVLT
>.|TRBV6-2/TRBV6-3
ASSPTGTGSNQPQH
>.|TRBV9
ASSANSGGLGGYT
>.|TRBV7-3
ASSPNSGGAPDTQY
>.|TRBV6-5
ASKYKNTEAF
>.|TRBV27
ASSATGAATQY
>.|TRBV4-3
ASSQSADRPGEQF
>.|TRBV4-2
ASSPAQGSGANVLT
>.|TRBV28
ASSVTGGLNGYT
>.|TRBV5-8
ASSLGTGNTGELF
>.|TRBV4-1
ASSQVEGGNQPQH
>.|TRBV19
ASSIQGRALSTEAF
>.|TRBV13
ASSGQGPYPDTQY
>.|TRBV12-3/TRBV12-4
AIREDGGYT
>.|TRBV28
ASRKTSSGNTIY
>.|TRBV5-1
ASSPGTSADTQY
>.|TRBV5-8
ASSNRQVWSNQPQH
>.|TRBV18
ASSATGGGPGQPQH
>once|TRBV7-8
ASSSRTGRLF
>.|TRBV27
ASSAYREFNQPQH
>.|TRBV19
ASNRGWGEKLF
>.|TRBV19
ASNPGGGDSNQPQH
>once|TRBV3-1/TRBV3-2
ASSHNRGLGNSPLH
>few|TRBV2
ATREFLNTEAF
>.|TRBV4-2
ASSPVARSYEQY
>.|TRBV7-2
ASRDRQGGEPQH
>.|TRBV5-1
ASSPWGGSETQY
>.|TRBV28
ASSPIYSRGYNEQF
>once|TRBV7-9
ASSLGRSGNTIY
>.|TRBV30
ARTTGANTEAF
>.|TRBV11-2
ASSSQTGVQPGNTIY
>.|TRBV5-1
ASSRGDRGGNEQF
>.|TRBV18
ASSPDRTANYGYT
>.|TRBV11-2
ASSLRDRVEAF
>.|TRBV7-6
ASSLESLGASNEQF
>.|TRBV7-9
ASSSKLTGGGLF
>.|TRBV6-5
ASSYRSGQPQH
>.|TRBV27
ASSPWTSGGPNTGELF
>.|TRBV6-5
ASSAREGHGYT
>few|TRBV27
ASSLFGQGGYYTEAF